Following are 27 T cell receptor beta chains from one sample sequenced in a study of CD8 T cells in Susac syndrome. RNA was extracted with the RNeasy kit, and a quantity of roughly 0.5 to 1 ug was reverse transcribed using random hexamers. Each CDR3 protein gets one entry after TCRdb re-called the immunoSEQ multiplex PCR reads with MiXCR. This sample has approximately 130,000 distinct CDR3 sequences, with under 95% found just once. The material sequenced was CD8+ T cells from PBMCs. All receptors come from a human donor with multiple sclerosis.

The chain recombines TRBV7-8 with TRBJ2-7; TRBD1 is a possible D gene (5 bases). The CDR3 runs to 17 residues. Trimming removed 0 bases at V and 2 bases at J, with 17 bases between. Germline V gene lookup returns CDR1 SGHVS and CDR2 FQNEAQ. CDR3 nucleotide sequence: TGTGCCAGCAGCTTAGCGTCCAACCCAGACAGTACCTACGAGCAGTACTTC. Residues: CASSLASNPDSTYEQYF. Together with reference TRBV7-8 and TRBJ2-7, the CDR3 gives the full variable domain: GAGVSQSPRYKVAKRGQDVALRCDPISGHVSLFWYQQALGQGPEFLTYFQNEAQLDKSGLPSDRFFAERPEGSVSTLKIQRTQQEDSAVYLCASSLASNPDSTYEQYFGPGTRLTVT.

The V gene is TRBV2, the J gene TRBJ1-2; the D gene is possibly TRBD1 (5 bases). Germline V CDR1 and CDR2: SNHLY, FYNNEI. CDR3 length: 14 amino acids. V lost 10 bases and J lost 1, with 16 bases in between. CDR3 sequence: CANSGGDLNYGYTF. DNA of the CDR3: TGTGCCAACTCCGGGGGAGACCTTAACTATGGCTACACCTTC.

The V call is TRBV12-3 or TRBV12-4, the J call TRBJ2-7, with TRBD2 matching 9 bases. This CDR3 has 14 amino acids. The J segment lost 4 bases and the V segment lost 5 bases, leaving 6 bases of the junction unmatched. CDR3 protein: CASSTGLALYEQYF. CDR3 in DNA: TGTGCCAGCAGTACGGGACTAGCACTTTACGAGCAGTACTTC.

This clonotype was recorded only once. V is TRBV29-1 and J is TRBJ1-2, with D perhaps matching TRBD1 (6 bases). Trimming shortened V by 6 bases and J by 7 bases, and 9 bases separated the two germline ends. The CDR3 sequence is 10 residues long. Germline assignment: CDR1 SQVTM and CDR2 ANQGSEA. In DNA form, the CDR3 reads TGCAGCGTCACAGGGCTTGGCTACACCTTC. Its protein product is CSVTGLGYTF.

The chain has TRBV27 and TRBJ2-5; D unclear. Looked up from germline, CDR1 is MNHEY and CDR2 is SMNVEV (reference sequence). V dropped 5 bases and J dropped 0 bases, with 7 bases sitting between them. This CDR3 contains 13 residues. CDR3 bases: TGTGCCAGCAGTCAGGAGTACCAAGAGACCCAGTACTTC. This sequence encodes CASSQEYQETQYF.

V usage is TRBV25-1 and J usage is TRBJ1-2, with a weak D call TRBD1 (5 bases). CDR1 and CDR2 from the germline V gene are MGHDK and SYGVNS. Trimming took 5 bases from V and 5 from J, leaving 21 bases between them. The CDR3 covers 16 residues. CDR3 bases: TGTGCCAGCAGTTTTGAGAGGGACGGGTTGCGGTATGGCTACACCTTC. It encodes CASSFERDGLRYGYTF.

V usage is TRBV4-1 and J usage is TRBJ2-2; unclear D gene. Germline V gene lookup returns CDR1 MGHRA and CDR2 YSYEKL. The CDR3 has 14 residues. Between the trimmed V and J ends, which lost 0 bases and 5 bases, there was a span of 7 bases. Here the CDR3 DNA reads TGCGCCAGCAGCCAAGACTACACTACCGGGGAGCTGTTTTTT. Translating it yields CASSQDYTTGELFF.

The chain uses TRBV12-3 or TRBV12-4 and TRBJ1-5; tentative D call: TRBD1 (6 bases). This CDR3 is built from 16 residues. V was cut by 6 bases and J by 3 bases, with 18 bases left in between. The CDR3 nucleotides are TGTGCCAGCAGCTCGGGCTCGTACAGGGTCAATCAGCCCCAGCATTTT. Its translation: CASSSGSYRVNQPQHF.

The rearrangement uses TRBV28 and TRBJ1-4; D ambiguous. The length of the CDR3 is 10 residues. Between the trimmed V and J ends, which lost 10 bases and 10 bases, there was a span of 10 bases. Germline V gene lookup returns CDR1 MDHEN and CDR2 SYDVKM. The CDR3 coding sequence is TGTGCCACCCTCGGAGGAAAACTGTTTTTT. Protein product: CATLGGKLFF.

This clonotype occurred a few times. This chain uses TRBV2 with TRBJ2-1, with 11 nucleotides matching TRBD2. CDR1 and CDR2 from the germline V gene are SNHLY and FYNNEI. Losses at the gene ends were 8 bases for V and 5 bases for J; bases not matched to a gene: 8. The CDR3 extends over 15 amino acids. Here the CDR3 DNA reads TGTGCCAGCGATAGCGGGAGGGGATTCCACAATGAGCAGTTCTTC. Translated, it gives CASDSGRGFHNEQFF.

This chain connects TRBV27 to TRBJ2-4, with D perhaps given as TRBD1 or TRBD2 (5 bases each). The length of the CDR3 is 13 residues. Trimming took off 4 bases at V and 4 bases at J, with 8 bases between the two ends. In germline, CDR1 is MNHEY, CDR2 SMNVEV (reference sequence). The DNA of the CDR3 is TGTGCCAGCAGTTGGGACGAAAAAAACATTCAGTACTTC. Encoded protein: CASSWDEKNIQYF.

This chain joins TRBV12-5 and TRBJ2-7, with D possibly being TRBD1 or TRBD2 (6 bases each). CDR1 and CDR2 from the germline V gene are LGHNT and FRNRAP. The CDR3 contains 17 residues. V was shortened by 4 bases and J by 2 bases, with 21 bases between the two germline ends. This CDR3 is CASGSRLGGLLTYEQYF. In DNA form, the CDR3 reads TGTGCTAGTGGTTCCCGGTTGGGGGGCCTCCTTACCTACGAGCAGTACTTC.

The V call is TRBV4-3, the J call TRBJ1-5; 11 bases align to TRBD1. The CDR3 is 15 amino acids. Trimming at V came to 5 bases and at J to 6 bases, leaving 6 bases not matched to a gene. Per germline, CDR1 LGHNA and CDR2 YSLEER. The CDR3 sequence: CASSVGTGGGQPQHF. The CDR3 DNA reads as TGCGCCAGCAGCGTCGGGACAGGGGGAGGTCAGCCCCAGCATTTT.

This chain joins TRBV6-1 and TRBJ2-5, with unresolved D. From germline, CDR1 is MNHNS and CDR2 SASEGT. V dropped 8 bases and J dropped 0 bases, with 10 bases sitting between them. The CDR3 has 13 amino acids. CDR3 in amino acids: CASEVPDQETQYF. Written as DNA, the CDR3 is TGTGCCAGCGAGGTGCCAGACCAAGAGACCCAGTACTTC.

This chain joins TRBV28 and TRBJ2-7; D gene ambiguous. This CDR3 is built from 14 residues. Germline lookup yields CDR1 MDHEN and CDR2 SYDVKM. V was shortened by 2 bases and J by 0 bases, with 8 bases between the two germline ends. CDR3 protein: CASSLQIISYEQYF. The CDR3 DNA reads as TGTGCCAGCAGTTTACAGATTATCTCCTACGAGCAGTACTTC.

CDR3 sequence reads: CASARGAGATQPQHF. The CDR3 nucleotides read TGTGCCAGTGCTAGGGGGGCGGGGGCCACTCAGCCCCAGCATTTT. J is TRBJ1-5 and V is TRBV19; TRBD1 might be the D (6 bases). Per germline, CDR1 LNHDA and CDR2 SQIVND (reference sequence). The CDR3 has 15 amino acids. The V and J ends lost 8 bases and 6 bases respectively, with 20 bases between them.

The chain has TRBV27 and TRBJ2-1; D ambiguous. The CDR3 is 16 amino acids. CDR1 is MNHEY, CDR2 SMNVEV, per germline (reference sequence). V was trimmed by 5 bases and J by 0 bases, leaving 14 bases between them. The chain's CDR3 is CASSGRLIGSYNEQFF. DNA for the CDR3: TGTGCCAGCAGTGGCAGACTCATAGGCTCCTACAATGAGCAGTTCTTC.

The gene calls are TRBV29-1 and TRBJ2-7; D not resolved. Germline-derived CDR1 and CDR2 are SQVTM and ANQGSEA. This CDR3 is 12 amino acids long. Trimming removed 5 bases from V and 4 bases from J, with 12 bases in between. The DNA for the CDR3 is TGCAGCGTTTTTGACGCCAGGTACGAGCAGTACTTC. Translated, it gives CSVFDARYEQYF.

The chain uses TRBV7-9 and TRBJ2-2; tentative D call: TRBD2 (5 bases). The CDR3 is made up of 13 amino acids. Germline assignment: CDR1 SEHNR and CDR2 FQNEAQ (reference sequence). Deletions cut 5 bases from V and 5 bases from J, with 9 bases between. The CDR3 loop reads CASSHPGTGELFF. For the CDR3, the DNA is TGTGCCAGCAGCCATCCGGGGACCGGGGAGCTGTTTTTT. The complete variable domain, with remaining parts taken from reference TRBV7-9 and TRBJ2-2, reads DTGVSQNPRHKITKRGQNVTFRCDPISEHNRLYWYRQTLGQGPEFLTYFQNEAQLEKSRLLSDRFSAERPKGSFSTLEIQRTEQGDSAMYLCASSHPGTGELFFGEGSRLTVL.

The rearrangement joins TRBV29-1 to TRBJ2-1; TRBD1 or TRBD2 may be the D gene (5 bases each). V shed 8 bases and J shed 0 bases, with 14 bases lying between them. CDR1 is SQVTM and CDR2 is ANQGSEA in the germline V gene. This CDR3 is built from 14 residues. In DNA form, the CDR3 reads TGCAGCTTCCCCGAGGGGATCTCCTACAATGAGCAGTTCTTC. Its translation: CSFPEGISYNEQFF.

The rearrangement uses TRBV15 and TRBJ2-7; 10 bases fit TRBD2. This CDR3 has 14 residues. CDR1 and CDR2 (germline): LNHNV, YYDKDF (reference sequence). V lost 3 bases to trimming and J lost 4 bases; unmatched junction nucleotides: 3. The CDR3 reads CATSSPGLAYEQYF. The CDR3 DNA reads TGTGCCACCAGCAGCCCGGGACTAGCGTACGAGCAGTACTTC.

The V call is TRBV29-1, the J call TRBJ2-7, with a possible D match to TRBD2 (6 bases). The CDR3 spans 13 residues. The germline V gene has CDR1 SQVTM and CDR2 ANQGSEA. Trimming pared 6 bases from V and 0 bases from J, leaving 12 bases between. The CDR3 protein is CSVGGYSSYEQYF. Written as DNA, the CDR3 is TGCAGCGTCGGAGGGTACAGCTCCTACGAGCAGTACTTC.

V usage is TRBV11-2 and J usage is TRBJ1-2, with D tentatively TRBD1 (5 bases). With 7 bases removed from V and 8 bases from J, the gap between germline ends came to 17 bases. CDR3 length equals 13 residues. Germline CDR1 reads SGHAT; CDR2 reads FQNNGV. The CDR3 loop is CASTVGGAKGYTF. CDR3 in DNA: TGTGCCAGCACCGTAGGTGGGGCCAAAGGCTACACCTTC. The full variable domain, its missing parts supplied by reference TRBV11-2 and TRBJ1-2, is EAGVAQSPRYKIIEKRQSVAFWCNPISGHATLYWYQQILGQGPKLLIQFQNNGVVDDSQLPKDRFSAERLKGVDSTLKIQPAKLEDSAVYLCASTVGGAKGYTFGSGTRLTVV.

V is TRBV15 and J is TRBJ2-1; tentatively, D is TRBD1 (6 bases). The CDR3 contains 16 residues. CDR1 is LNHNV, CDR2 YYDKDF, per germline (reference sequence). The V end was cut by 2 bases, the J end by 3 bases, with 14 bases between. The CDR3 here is CATSRNRDKYYNEQFF. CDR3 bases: TGTGCCACCAGCAGAAACCGGGACAAGTACTACAATGAGCAGTTCTTC.

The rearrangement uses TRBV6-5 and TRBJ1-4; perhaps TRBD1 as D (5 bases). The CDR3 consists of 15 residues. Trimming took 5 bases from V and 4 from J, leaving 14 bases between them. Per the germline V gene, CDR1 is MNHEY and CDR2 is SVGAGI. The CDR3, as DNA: TGTGCCAGCAGTACCAATGGGGACGTTAATGAAAAACTGTTTTTT. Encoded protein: CASSTNGDVNEKLFF.

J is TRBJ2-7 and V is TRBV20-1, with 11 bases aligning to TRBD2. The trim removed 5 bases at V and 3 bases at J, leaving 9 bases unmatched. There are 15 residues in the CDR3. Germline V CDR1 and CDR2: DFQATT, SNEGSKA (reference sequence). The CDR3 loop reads CSAFPRTSGFYEQYF. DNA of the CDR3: TGCAGTGCTTTCCCTCGGACTAGCGGGTTCTACGAGCAGTACTTC.

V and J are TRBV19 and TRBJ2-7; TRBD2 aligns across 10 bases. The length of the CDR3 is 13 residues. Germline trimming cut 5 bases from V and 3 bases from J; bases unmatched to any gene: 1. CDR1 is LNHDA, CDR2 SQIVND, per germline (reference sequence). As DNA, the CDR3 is TGTGCCAGTAGTGGGACTAGCGTCTACGAGCAGTACTTC. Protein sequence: CASSGTSVYEQYF.